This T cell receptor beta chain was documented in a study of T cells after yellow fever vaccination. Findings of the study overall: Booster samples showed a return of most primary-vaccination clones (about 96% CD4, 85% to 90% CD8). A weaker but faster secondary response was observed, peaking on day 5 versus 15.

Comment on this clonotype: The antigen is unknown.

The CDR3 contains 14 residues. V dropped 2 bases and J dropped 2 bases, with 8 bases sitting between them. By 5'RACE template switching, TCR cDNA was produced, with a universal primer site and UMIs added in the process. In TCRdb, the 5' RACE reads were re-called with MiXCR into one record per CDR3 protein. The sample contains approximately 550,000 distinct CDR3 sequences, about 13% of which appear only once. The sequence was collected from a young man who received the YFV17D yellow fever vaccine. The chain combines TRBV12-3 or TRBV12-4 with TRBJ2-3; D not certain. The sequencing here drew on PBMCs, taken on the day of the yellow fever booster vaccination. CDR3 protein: CASSLSSDTDTQYF. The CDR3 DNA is TGTGCCAGCAGTTTAAGTTCGGACACAGATACGCAGTATTTT.